This T cell receptor beta chain was profiled in a study of cytomegalovirus exposure and HLA in healthy donors. Germline CDR1 reads SEHNR; CDR2 reads FQNEAQ (reference sequence). The V end was cut by 2 bases, the J end by 7 bases, with 8 bases between. The CDR3 has 12 residues. The primer mix had 60 Vbeta and 13 Jbeta primers. Measured with immunoSEQ multiplex PCR; TCRdb has only the in-frame clones, and not every one. The sample has roughly 120,000 clones; around 80% are singletons. General study findings and limits: Later analysis associated a missense DCLRE1C variant with TCR beta V- and J-gene trimming. A further, later analysis showed that HLA-associated TCR beta chains (compared with equally common others) were more clonally expanded. Roughly uniform sequencing depth across donors was assumed, possibly incorrectly.

About this clone: Its antigen is still unknown.

Sequencing was done on a sample of PBMCs. The receptor was isolated from an older woman in good health and CMV-seropositive. This chain connects TRBV7-9 to TRBJ1-1, with D perhaps matching TRBD1 (6 bases). The CDR3 here is CASSLIGGEAFF. CDR3 bases: TGTGCCAGCAGCTTAATAGGGGGTGAAGCTTTCTTT.